These T cell receptor beta chains were read from a single sample in a study of T cells in Graves' hyperthyroidism and ophthalmopathy. One entry per CDR3 protein, called by TCRdb with MiXCR from the multiplex PCR reads. This sample has 640,000 or so distinct CDR3 sequences, with over 12% found just once. Sequences were obtained from blood. These receptors all stem from a woman aged 40 to 50 with Graves' ophthalmopathy. CDR3s include the opening cysteine and the closing phenylalanine or tryptophan. A D gene is named only where the DNA matches it firmly. Some rows have no size entry. The others give once, few or many, or a class for an expanded clone.

NA | TRBJ2-2 | many | TRBV20-1 | CSVGNLGGLNTGELFF | TGCAGTGTGGGAAATCTGGGGGGTCTGAACACCGGGGAGCTGTTTTTT
NA | TRBJ1-3 | NA | TRBV30 | CAWKPSYSGNTIYF | TGTGCCTGGAAGCCAAGCTACTCTGGAAACACCATATATTTT
NA | TRBJ2-7 | NA | TRBV7-9 | CASSLTRTPYEQYF | TGTGCCAGCAGCTTGACACGCACACCCTACGAGCAGTACTTC
TRBD1 | TRBJ2-7 | few | TRBV29-1 | CSVEVGGAEQYF | TGCAGCGTTGAGGTAGGGGGCGCCGAGCAGTACTTC
NA | TRBJ2-2 | many | TRBV6-1 | CASSGGMGVTGELFF | TGTGCCAGCAGTGGCGGTATGGGAGTCACCGGGGAGCTGTTTTTT
TRBD1 | TRBJ1-1 | NA | TRBV20-1 | CSATQGGAGTEAFF | TGCAGTGCTACACAGGGGGGCGCGGGCACTGAAGCTTTCTTT
NA | TRBJ1-1 | many | TRBV19 | CASRRVVGTEAFF | TGTGCCAGTAGGAGGGTCGTGGGCACTGAAGCTTTCTTT
NA | TRBJ2-7 | few | TRBV5-1 | CASSPGGVTGIYEQYF | TGCGCCAGCAGCCCGGGAGGTGTGACAGGGATCTACGAGCAGTACTTC
NA | TRBJ2-2 | many | TRBV28 | CASSFLGGNTGELFF | TGTGCCAGCAGTTTTCTTGGGGGGAACACCGGGGAGCTGTTTTTT
NA | TRBJ1-2 | many | TRBV20-1 | CSASSGGGYTF | TGCAGTGCTAGTTCTGGAGGCGGCTACACCTTC
NA | TRBJ2-1 | NA | TRBV25-1 | CASSDVGGEQFHNEQFF | TGTGCCAGCAGTGATGTCGGGGGAGAGCAATTTCATAATGAGCAGTTCTTC
NA | TRBJ2-7 | many | TRBV11-3 | CASSPPWSDEQYF | TGTGCCAGCAGCCCGCCTTGGTCCGACGAGCAGTACTTC
NA | TRBJ1-1 | many | TRBV29-1 | CSGQQGGVAFF | TGCAGCGGCCAACAGGGAGGTGTTGCTTTCTTT
TRBD2 | TRBJ2-5 | few | TRBV11-2 | CASSLTGTSGRIGETQYF | TGTGCCAGCAGCTTAACAGGGACTAGCGGGAGGATTGGAGAGACCCAGTACTTC
TRBD1 | TRBJ2-2 | many | TRBV7-3 | CASSLIGGASGELFF | TGTGCCAGCAGCTTAATAGGGGGCGCTAGCGGGGAGCTGTTTTTT
TRBD1 | TRBJ1-2 | many | TRBV10-3 | CAISESTGTGHYGYTF | TGTGCCATCAGTGAGTCGACCGGGACAGGTCACTATGGCTACACCTTC
NA | TRBJ1-1 | many | TRBV19 | CASMLNTEAFF | TGTGCCAGTATGCTGAACACTGAAGCTTTCTTT
NA | TRBJ1-5 | NA | TRBV30 | CAWSLYPNQPQHF | TGTGCCTGGAGTCTGTATCCCAATCAGCCCCAGCATTTT
NA | TRBJ1-2 | many | TRBV7-2 | CASSLASGAGYGYTF | TGTGCCAGCAGCTTAGCGTCAGGGGCGGGGTATGGCTACACCTTC
NA | TRBJ2-7 | few | TRBV6-1 | CASSRAGTGDYEQYF | TGTGCCAGCAGTCGAGCCGGGACTGGGGACTACGAGCAGTACTTC
NA | TRBJ1-4 | few | TRBV5-1 | CASSPTTDREKLFF | TGCGCCAGCAGCCCCACGACAGACCGGGAAAAACTGTTTTTT
NA | TRBJ1-1 | many | TRBV20-1 | CSASGGALRMNTEAFF | TGCAGTGCTAGTGGGGGGGCTCTGAGGATGAACACTGAAGCTTTCTTT
TRBD2 | TRBJ2-2 | once | TRBV6-2/TRBV6-3 | CASRLAGLAGGYGELFF | TGTGCCAGCAGGCTAGCGGGACTAGCGGGAGGGTACGGGGAGCTGTTTTTT
TRBD2 | TRBJ2-5 | many | TRBV2 | CASSFSGSSFQETQYF | TGTGCCAGCAGCTTTAGCGGGTCAAGTTTCCAAGAGACCCAGTACTTC
NA | TRBJ2-5 | many | TRBV3-1 | CASSHPGTPKETQYF | TGTGCCAGCAGCCACCCCGGGACTCCCAAAGAGACCCAGTACTTC
TRBD1 | TRBJ1-2 | many | TRBV27 | CASRLDREESDYGYTF | TGTGCCAGCCGTTTAGACAGGGAAGAAAGTGACTATGGCTACACCTTC
NA | TRBJ1-1 | few | TRBV5-5 | CASSYRGGWSTEAFF | TGTGCCAGCAGTTACCGGGGAGGGTGGAGCACTGAAGCTTTCTTT
TRBD1 | TRBJ1-1 | few | TRBV4-1 | CASTTGGLNTEAFF | TGCGCCAGCACCACAGGGGGCTTGAACACTGAAGCTTTCTTT
NA | TRBJ2-2 | many | TRBV19 | CASSMDSPWADTGELFF | TGTGCCAGTAGTATGGACTCGCCGTGGGCCGATACCGGGGAGCTGTTTTTT
TRBD1 | TRBJ1-1 | many | TRBV7-2 | CASSRQGASVAISRNTEAFF | TGTGCCAGCAGCAGACAGGGGGCGAGTGTGGCCATATCTCGGAACACTGAAGCTTTCTTT
NA | TRBJ1-2 | many | TRBV6-2/TRBV6-3 | CASSPGTGGYTF | TGTGCCAGCAGTCCAGGGACGGGCGGCTACACCTTC
NA | TRBJ2-4 | many | TRBV20-1 | CSARGQRDIQYF | TGCAGTGCTAGAGGGCAGAGGGACATTCAGTACTTC
NA | TRBJ2-5 | NA | TRBV20-1 | CSAAREGETQYF | TGCAGTGCTGCGCGGGAAGGGGAGACCCAGTACTTC
TRBD1 | TRBJ2-7 | many | TRBV6-2/TRBV6-3 | CASDRGDFYEQYF | TGTGCCAGCGACAGGGGCGATTTCTACGAGCAGTACTTC
TRBD1 | TRBJ2-5 | many | TRBV12-3/TRBV12-4 | CASSQGQHQETQYF | TGTGCCAGCAGCCAGGGACAGCACCAAGAGACCCAGTACTTC
NA | TRBJ1-1 | NA | TRBV28 | CASSLLGVAEAFF | TGTGCCAGCAGTTTATTAGGGGTCGCTGAAGCTTTCTTT
TRBD2 | TRBJ2-5 | NA | TRBV4-3 | CASSHSPSGRGQETQYF | TGCGCCAGCAGCCATAGTCCTAGCGGTCGAGGGCAAGAGACCCAGTACTTC
NA | TRBJ2-7 | many | TRBV7-2 | CASTPGFSRHYEQYF | TGTGCCAGCACCCCCGGGTTCTCGCGGCACTACGAGCAGTACTTC
NA | TRBJ2-5 | many | TRBV6-1 | CASAPYRQLDNRETQYF | TGTGCCAGCGCCCCCTACCGACAGCTGGACAATAGAGAGACCCAGTACTTC
NA | TRBJ1-1 | many | TRBV7-9 | CASSPGRGLNTEAFF | TGTGCCAGCAGCCCGGGGAGGGGGTTGAACACTGAAGCTTTCTTT
NA | TRBJ1-2 | many | TRBV27 | CASSLSKSRTVYGYTF | TGTGCCAGCAGTTTATCGAAATCAAGGACAGTCTATGGCTACACCTTC
NA | TRBJ2-7 | many | TRBV28 | CASKGHEQYF | TGTGCCAGTAAGGGACACGAGCAGTACTTC
NA | TRBJ2-7 | many | TRBV27 | CATSTGNEQYF | TGTGCCACCTCAACAGGGAACGAGCAGTACTTC
NA | TRBJ2-4 | many | TRBV11-2 | CASSLEGTLAKNIQYF | TGTGCCAGCAGCTTAGAAGGAACACTAGCCAAAAACATTCAGTACTTC
TRBD2 | TRBJ2-4 | many | TRBV30 | CAWSGTGGRIQYF | TGTGCCTGGAGTGGCACGGGGGGTCGGATTCAGTACTTC
NA | TRBJ1-1 | many | TRBV24-1 | CATSDPQGMTEAFF | TGTGCCACCAGTGATCCGCAGGGGATGACTGAAGCTTTCTTT
NA | TRBJ2-7 | many | TRBV6-2/TRBV6-3 | CASSYSTGNEQYF | TGTGCCAGCAGTTACTCGACCGGGAACGAGCAGTACTTC
TRBD1 | TRBJ2-2 | many | TRBV5-1 | CASSLDRGSTGELFF | TGCGCCAGCAGCTTGGACAGGGGGTCCACCGGGGAGCTGTTTTTT
TRBD1 | TRBJ2-3 | many | TRBV10-3 | CAISVGTGGRDTQYF | TGTGCCATCAGTGTGGGCACAGGGGGCCGGGATACGCAGTATTTT
TRBD1 | TRBJ2-7 | few | TRBV4-1 | CASSQAWDRGIRPRAYEQYF | TGCGCCAGCAGCCAAGCCTGGGACAGGGGTATTCGTCCTCGTGCCTACGAGCAGTACTTC
NA | TRBJ1-2 | many | TRBV12-3/TRBV12-4 | CASSSGRTYGYTF | TGTGCCAGCAGTTCCGGACGGACATATGGCTACACCTTC
NA | TRBJ1-3 | NA | TRBV4-1 | CASSPMTGFSGNTIYF | TGCGCCAGCAGCCCCATGACAGGTTTCTCTGGAAACACCATATATTTT
TRBD2 | TRBJ2-7 | many | TRBV7-8 | CASSLDGSGSLYEQYF | TGTGCCAGCAGCTTAGACGGTAGCGGGAGTCTCTACGAGCAGTACTTC
NA | TRBJ1-1 | many | TRBV2 | CASSPPDRKAEAFF | TGTGCCAGCAGTCCTCCGGACAGAAAGGCTGAAGCTTTCTTT
TRBD1 | TRBJ2-7 | many | TRBV6-5 | CASSTYRGYEQYF | TGTGCCAGCAGTACCTACAGGGGGTACGAGCAGTACTTC
TRBD1 | TRBJ2-7 | many | TRBV6-5 | CASILNSGGSYEQYF | TGTGCCAGCATTTTGAACTCAGGGGGCTCCTACGAGCAGTACTTC
NA | TRBJ2-7 | NA | TRBV7-2 | CASREGPSSYEQYF | TGTGCCAGCAGGGAGGGGCCTAGCTCCTACGAGCAGTACTTC